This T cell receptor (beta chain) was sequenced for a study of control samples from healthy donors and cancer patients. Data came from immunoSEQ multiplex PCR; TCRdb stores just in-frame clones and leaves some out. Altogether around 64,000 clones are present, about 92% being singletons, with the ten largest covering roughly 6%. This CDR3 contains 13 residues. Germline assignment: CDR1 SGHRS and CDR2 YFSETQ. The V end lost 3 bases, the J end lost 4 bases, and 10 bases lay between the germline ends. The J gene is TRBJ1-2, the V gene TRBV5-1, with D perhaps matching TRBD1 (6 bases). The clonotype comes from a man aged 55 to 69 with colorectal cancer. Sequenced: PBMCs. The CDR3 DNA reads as TGCGCCAGCAGCTCGGAGGGGGGCTATGGCTACACCTTC. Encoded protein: CASSSEGGYGYTF.